Below are 23 T cell receptor beta chains sequenced from a single sample in a study of identical twins. TCRdb itself ran the 5' RACE reads through MiXCR, one entry per CDR3 protein. The repertoire consists of roughly 690,000 distinct CDR3 sequences, with about 20% occurring once and the leading ten covering roughly 4%. These data are also associated with another study on T cells expressing NK-cell markers.

The sequencing input was PBMCs. The receptors were sampled from a woman aged 18 to 35 in good health.

The chain joins TRBV20-1 to TRBJ2-5; D might be TRBD2 (6 bases). The V end was cut by 8 bases, the J end by 5 bases, with 18 bases between. This CDR3 is 13 amino acids long. Germline values: CDR1 DFQATT, CDR2 SNEGSKA (reference sequence). CDR3 bases: TGCAGTACCTCATCCGGGAGAGAGGAGACCCAGTACTTC. Protein product: CSTSSGREETQYF.

V gene TRBV6-1 combines with J gene TRBJ2-1; 9 bases agree with TRBD1. Germline CDR1 is MNHNS and CDR2 is SASEGT. V dropped 7 bases and J dropped 2; count of bases not matched to a gene: 3. This CDR3 contains 14 residues. CDR3 region: CASMGQGPYNEQFF. The CDR3 region has the DNA TGTGCCAGCATGGGACAGGGCCCCTACAATGAGCAGTTCTTC.

This clonotype appeared a few times. This sequence joins TRBV12-3 or TRBV12-4 and TRBJ1-1, with 8 positions matching TRBD1. Trimming removed 5 bases from V and 4 bases from J; junction bases left unmatched: 6. The CDR3 runs to 14 residues. CDR3 sequence reads: CASSPGTGLTEAFF. CDR3 nucleotide sequence: TGTGCCAGCAGTCCCGGGACAGGTCTCACTGAAGCTTTCTTT.

J is TRBJ2-5 and V is TRBV12-3 or TRBV12-4; 11 positions match TRBD2. The V and J ends lost 7 bases and 5 bases, in that order; junction bases with no gene match: 9. The CDR3 has 15 residues. CDR3 in amino acids: CASTYTSGSLETQYF. CDR3 bases: TGTGCCAGCACATATACTAGCGGGAGTTTGGAGACCCAGTACTTC.

The rearrangement links TRBV18 to TRBJ2-1, with 13 bases matching TRBD2. The V segment lost 5 bases and the J segment 9 bases; nucleotides outside the gene matches: 7. Per germline, CDR1 KGHSH and CDR2 LQKENI. This CDR3 spans 15 amino acids. Here the CDR3 DNA reads TGTGCCAGCTCAAGTGGGACTAGCGGGATTGCTGAGCAGTTCTTC. This encodes CASSSGTSGIAEQFF.

This clonotype was recorded many times. This chain connects TRBV20-1 to TRBJ2-7; D gene ambiguous. Per the germline V gene, CDR1 is DFQATT and CDR2 is SNEGSKA (reference sequence). Trimming removed 3 bases at V and 3 bases at J, with 9 bases between. There are 12 residues in the CDR3. The CDR3 is CSASGTYYEQYF. For the CDR3, the DNA is TGCAGTGCTAGCGGAACCTACTACGAGCAGTACTTC.

This clonotype was observed many times. The chain links TRBV20-1 to TRBJ2-1; no definite D call. Between the trimmed V and J ends, which lost 0 bases and 6 bases, there was a span of 15 bases. The CDR3 extends over 15 amino acids. Per the germline V gene, CDR1 is DFQATT and CDR2 is SNEGSKA (reference sequence). The CDR3 region is CSARDSLLTVNEQFF. The CDR3 nucleotides are TGCAGTGCTAGAGATTCCCTACTGACTGTCAATGAGCAGTTCTTC.

This clonotype was seen a handful of times. This sequence joins TRBV11-1 and TRBJ2-5; 14 bases are a match to TRBD2. The CDR3 sequence is 19 residues long. The V gene end was trimmed by 3 bases and the J gene end by 4 bases; junction bases not matched to a gene: 13. Germline V CDR1 and CDR2: SGHAT, FQDESV (reference sequence). The DNA for the CDR3 is TGTGCCAGCAGCTTTCCTACCGGGACTAGCGGGAGTCCCCCAGAGACCCAGTACTTC. Its translation: CASSFPTGTSGSPPETQYF.

This clonotype was seen at least ten times. The J gene is TRBJ2-2, the V gene TRBV10-1; D is possibly TRBD2 (6 bases). V was clipped by 10 bases and J by 4 bases, with 19 bases between them. The CDR3 spans 15 residues. Germline lookup yields CDR1 WNHNN and CDR2 SYGVQD (reference sequence). The CDR3 spells CATSPEGVGTGELFF. CDR3 coding DNA: TGCGCCACCTCTCCGGAGGGAGTGGGCACCGGGGAGCTGTTTTTT.

V gene TRBV20-1 combines with J gene TRBJ1-5; 9 bases agree with TRBD1. The CDR3 is 14 amino acids. J gave up 4 bases and V 6 bases, and 7 bases lay outside the gene matches. The germline V gene encodes CDR1 DFQATT and CDR2 SNEGSKA (reference sequence). CDR3 in amino acids: CSASGTGHNQPQHF. CDR3 DNA sequence: TGCAGTGCATCCGGGACAGGGCATAATCAGCCCCAGCATTTT.

The table lists this clonotype with a count of one. The CDR3 DNA sequence: TGTGCCAGCAGTTTAGGGCCGGTGGTGGCAAAGCAGTTCTTC. It is translated as CASSLGPVVAKQFF. V usage is TRBV27 and J usage is TRBJ2-1; D is uncertain. Germline V CDR1 and CDR2: MNHEY, SMNVEV (reference sequence). Trimming stripped 2 bases from V and 11 bases from J, with 16 bases between. This CDR3 is 14 amino acids long.

The CDR3 here is CSATDTGASPGYTF. As DNA, the CDR3 is TGCAGTGCTACGGACACCGGGGCCTCCCCTGGCTACACCTTC. The chain has TRBV20-1 and TRBJ1-2; possibly TRBD1 for D (5 bases). This CDR3 contains 14 residues. V lost 4 bases and J lost 7, with 19 bases in between. Germline loops: CDR1 DFQATT, CDR2 SNEGSKA (reference sequence).

The rearrangement uses TRBV20-1 and TRBJ2-7; TRBD2 is a possible D gene (6 bases). Trimming shortened V by 1 base and J by 5 bases, and 24 bases separated the two germline ends. Germline V gene data show CDR1 as DFQATT and CDR2 as SNEGSKA (reference sequence). There are 17 residues in the CDR3. The DNA for the CDR3 is TGCAGTGCTAGAGGGGTTCTAGCGCACGGAGGGTCGGACGAGCAGTACTTC. Amino acid sequence: CSARGVLAHGGSDEQYF.

This chain links TRBV7-9 with TRBJ2-5, with 8 bases that match TRBD2. The CDR3 has 15 residues. Germline V CDR1 and CDR2: SEHNR, FQNEAQ (reference sequence). V gave up 4 bases and J gave up 5 bases; unmatched junction bases: 9. The CDR3 spells CASSSSRQREETQYF. CDR3 DNA sequence: TGTGCCAGCAGCTCCTCCCGGCAGCGGGAGGAGACCCAGTACTTC. Full variable domain (outside the CDR3, taken from reference TRBV7-9 and TRBJ2-5): DTGVSQNPRHKITKRGQNVTFRCDPISEHNRLYWYRQTLGQGPEFLTYFQNEAQLEKSRLLSDRFSAERPKGSFSTLEIQRTEQGDSAMYLCASSSSRQREETQYFGPGTRLLVL.

The table lists this clonotype with a few counts. The V and J genes are TRBV7-9 and TRBJ1-1; maybe TRBD1 (6 bases). The V gene's germline CDR1 is SEHNR and CDR2 FQNEAQ (reference sequence). CDR3 length equals 14 residues. The V end lost 3 bases, the J end lost 4 bases, and 12 bases lay between the germline ends. Here the CDR3 DNA reads TGTGCCAGCAGCTTTTTACAGGGCGGCACTGAAGCTTTCTTT. This translates into CASSFLQGGTEAFF.

This clonotype has ten or more counts. The CDR3 loop reads CASSWAGGGSNQPQHF. The CDR3 nucleotides read TGTGCCAGCAGTTGGGCAGGGGGCGGTAGCAATCAGCCCCAGCATTTT. The chain uses TRBV12-3 or TRBV12-4 and TRBJ1-5, with 8 bases that match TRBD1. Unmatched junction bases numbered 5, after V lost 4 bases and J lost 0 bases. CDR3 length equals 16 residues.

This clonotype was counted only a few times. V usage is TRBV5-4 and J usage is TRBJ2-3; no firm D call. Trimming shortened V by 1 base and J by 5 bases, and 11 bases separated the two germline ends. The CDR3 is 14 amino acids. CDR1 and CDR2 from the germline V gene are SGHNT and YYREEE (reference sequence). As DNA, the CDR3 is TGTGCCAGCAGCTTGAGGACCTCTGGAGATACGCAGTATTTT. Amino acids: CASSLRTSGDTQYF.

V gene TRBV7-2 combines with J gene TRBJ2-1; the match to TRBD2 covers 13 bases. The CDR3 is made up of 16 amino acids. Germline V CDR1 and CDR2: SGHTA, FQGNSA. V gave up 4 bases and J gave up 8 bases; unmatched junction bases: 8. The CDR3 DNA follows: TGTGCCAGCAGCTCTCAAGGACTAGCGGGAGTTCATGAGCAGTTCTTC. The encoded protein is CASSSQGLAGVHEQFF.

The chain carries TRBV12-3 or TRBV12-4 and TRBJ1-6; D possibly corresponds to TRBD1 (6 bases). V lost 8 bases to trimming and J lost 6 bases, with 14 bases between them. This CDR3 is built from 14 residues. CDR3 sequence: CASSIGGGNSPLHF. In DNA, the CDR3 is TGTGCCAGCTCTATAGGAGGGGGTAATTCACCCCTCCACTTT.

V is TRBV6-2 or TRBV6-3 and J is TRBJ1-5; 7 nucleotides match TRBD1. The J segment lost 7 bases and the V segment lost 4 bases, leaving 4 bases of the junction unmatched. The CDR3 runs 13 residues. The germline gives CDR1 MNHEY, CDR2 SVGEGT. CDR3 in DNA: TGTGCCAGCAGTTTCACCAGGGGGCAGCCCCAGCATTTT. It codes for CASSFTRGQPQHF.

The chain couples TRBV6-1 to TRBJ2-3, with D possibly matching TRBD2 (6 bases). The CDR3 has 15 amino acids. Germline CDR1 and CDR2: MNHNS and SASEGT. V lost 5 bases to trimming and J lost 1 base, with 13 bases between them. This CDR3 is CASSPLARGTDTQYF. Written as DNA, the CDR3 is TGTGCCAGCAGTCCCCTAGCGCGGGGCACAGATACGCAGTATTTT.

This clonotype came up many times. CDR3 DNA: TGTGCCAGCAGTATAGAGGGTAATTCACCCCTCCACTTT. It specifies CASSIEGNSPLHF. This chain joins TRBV6-1 and TRBJ1-6, with D unresolved. V lost 5 bases and J lost 6, with 8 bases in between. Germline-derived CDR1 and CDR2 are MNHNS and SASEGT. The CDR3 is 13 residues long.

This clonotype was detected many times. This chain joins TRBV12-3 or TRBV12-4 and TRBJ2-2, with D maybe TRBD1 (6 bases). The CDR3 contains 16 residues. Trimming pared 5 bases from V and 1 base from J, leaving 14 bases between. The CDR3 protein is CASSETGKGNTGELFF. CDR3 sequence (DNA): TGTGCCAGCAGTGAAACAGGGAAGGGGAACACCGGGGAGCTGTTTTTT.